Listed here are 8 T cell receptor beta chains from one sample, sequenced in a study of blood T cell repertoires in COVID-19. TCRdb keeps only in-frame clones here, not all; method: immunoSEQ multiplex PCR. Altogether roughly 120,000 clones are present, around 85% being singletons, with the ten largest covering approximately 3.5%. Sequencing was done on a sample of peripheral blood. Source of these receptors: an elderly woman with COVID-19, enrolled during active disease.

This clone was picked up a small number of times. This chain links TRBV9 with TRBJ2-1; 8 bases map to TRBD2. Germline assignment: CDR1 SGDLS and CDR2 YYNGEE. J gave up 3 bases and V 0 bases, and 11 bases lay outside the gene matches. CDR3 length equals 18 residues. The CDR3 DNA reads as TGTGCCAGCAGCGTAGGAGGTAGCGGGGCCCAGGACTACAATGAGCAGTTCTTC. It yields the protein CASSVGGSGAQDYNEQFF.

This clone was recorded only once. J is TRBJ2-7 and V is TRBV11-2; 7 bases are shared with TRBD1. The germline CDR1 and CDR2 sequences are SGHAT and FQNNGV. J lost 2 bases, V lost 2 bases, and 3 bases had no gene match. The CDR3 sequence is 14 residues long. The CDR3 spells CASSLSTGAYEQYF. CDR3 sequence (DNA): TGTGCCAGCAGCTTAAGCACAGGGGCCTACGAGCAGTACTTC.

The V gene is TRBV10-2, the J gene TRBJ1-5; the D is unclear. The CDR3 length is 14 residues. In germline, CDR1 is WSHSY, CDR2 SAAADI. The ends were cut back, 2 bases at V and 5 bases at J, with 10 bases in the middle. CDR3 in DNA: TGCGCCAGCAGTGAGCTAAACGTAGATCAGCCCCAGCATTTT. Translating it yields CASSELNVDQPQHF.

The chain joins TRBV6-2 or TRBV6-3 to TRBJ2-7, with TRBD2 identical over 13 bases. Trimming took 6 bases from V and 7 from J; bases not matched to a gene: 6. Germline-derived CDR1 and CDR2 are MNHEY and SVGEGT. This CDR3 is built from 14 residues. The CDR3: CASSGLAGEWEQYF. The CDR3 bases are TGTGCCAGCAGCGGACTAGCGGGAGAGTGGGAGCAGTACTTC.

The rearrangement uses TRBV19 and TRBJ2-7; possibly TRBD1 for D (6 bases). V was trimmed by 8 bases and J by 5 bases, leaving 19 bases between them. The germline gives CDR1 LNHDA, CDR2 SQIVND (reference sequence). This CDR3 region has 14 residues. Written as DNA, the CDR3 is TGTGCCAGTCGGTCCTTGGGGGCTACTAACGAGCAGTACTTC. Amino acid sequence: CASRSLGATNEQYF. The entire variable domain, with the rest obtained from reference TRBV19 and TRBJ2-7, is as follows: DGGITQSPKYLFRKEGQNVTLSCEQNLNHDAMYWYRQDPGQGLRLIYYSQIVNDFQKGDIAEGYSVSREKKESFPLTVTSAQKNPTAFYLCASRSLGATNEQYFGPGTRLTVT.

This sequence joins TRBV6-5 and TRBJ1-1; D is unclear. Germline assignment: CDR1 MNHEY and CDR2 SVGAGI. V lost 4 bases, J lost 8 bases, and 14 bases lay in between. The CDR3 spans 13 residues. The DNA for the CDR3 is TGTGCCAGCAGTTCATCACGGGTTCTCGAAGCTTTCTTT. As protein: CASSSSRVLEAFF.

The rearrangement links TRBV5-6 to TRBJ1-6, with TRBD1 as a possible D gene (6 bases). Germline loops: CDR1 SGHDT, CDR2 YYEEEE. The CDR3 spans 15 residues. The V end was cut by 4 bases, the J end by 7 bases, with 15 bases between. CDR3: CASSPRGGWNSPLHF. DNA for the CDR3: TGTGCCAGCAGCCCGAGGGGGGGGTGGAATTCACCCCTCCACTTT.

In the case of this clone: This specimen includes other DNA sequences encoding the same CDR3. The rearrangement uses TRBV19 and TRBJ2-2; D gene unclear. The V and J ends lost 4 bases and 2 bases respectively, with 5 bases between them. Germline V gene lookup returns CDR1 LNHDA and CDR2 SQIVND (reference sequence). The CDR3 covers 13 residues. This chain's CDR3 is CASSTGNTGELFF. The CDR3 coding sequence is TGTGCCAGTAGTACCGGTAACACCGGGGAGCTGTTTTTT.